The rows below give T cell receptor beta chains drawn from one sample of a study of cytomegalovirus exposure and HLA in healthy donors. Data came from immunoSEQ multiplex PCR; TCRdb stores just in-frame clones and leaves some out. The data contain about 120,000 clones, 70% to 85% of them singletons. The specimen sequenced was PBMCs. These receptors were collected from a man younger than 35 in good health and CMV-seropositive. Each CDR3 is given without its conserved first and last residue.

v_call cdr3_aa
TRBV14 ASSEGSSQARETQY
TRBV14 ASSQDRGRGKNGYT
TRBV4-1 ASSQDPGSFTGGLNGYT
TRBV10-3 AISESGGQTSYNEQF
TRBV18 ASSNKSQARYGYT
TRBV2 ASSESSNDYGYT
TRBV6-5 ASSSGRENTEAF
TRBV5-1 ASSIWTSGGTDTQY
TRBV7-9 ASSPIENYEQY
TRBV7-9 ASSIPLNTGELF
TRBV6-5 ASRPPGQPQH
TRBV11-2 ASSSVGTGASGANGLT
TRBV18 ASSPLGTANTGELF